Sequencing of this T cell receptor beta chain was carried out in a study of cytomegalovirus exposure and HLA in healthy donors. This clone has just one count. PCR primers comprised 60 Vbeta and 13 Jbeta primers. Assay used: immunoSEQ multiplex PCR; TCRdb lists only in-frame clones, some missing. The repertoire holds about 100,000 clones, about 75% seen once, with roughly an eighth in the top ten. The receptor was isolated from a male donor in good health and CMV-seropositive. The sequencing input was PBMCs.

The CDR3 is CASSGNMNTGELFF. The DNA of the CDR3 is TGTGCCAGCAGTGGAAACATGAACACCGGGGAGCTGTTTTTT. The gene calls are TRBV2 and TRBJ2-2; D gene ambiguous. The CDR3 totals 14 residues. Germline V gene data show CDR1 as SNHLY and CDR2 as FYNNEI. V lost 4 bases, J lost 1 base, and 7 bases lay in between.